Below, 15 T cell receptor beta chains from the same sample are listed, as sequenced in a study of cytomegalovirus exposure and HLA in healthy donors. Both 60 Vbeta primers and 13 Jbeta primers went into the PCR. The method was immunoSEQ multiplex PCR; TCRdb's version includes in-frame clones alone and lacks a portion of them. The data contain 110,000 or so clones, 76% of them seen just once; the ten biggest clones take up around 7.7%. Sequencing input: PBMCs. Every receptor here comes from a woman aged 45-60 years in good health and CMV-seropositive.

The rearrangement joins TRBV9 to TRBJ2-1, with TRBD2 identical over 11 bases. The germline CDR1 and CDR2 sequences are SGDLS and YYNGEE. This CDR3 comprises 16 residues. The J segment lost 4 bases and the V segment lost 4 bases, leaving 7 bases of the junction unmatched. The CDR3 loop reads CASSPRASGGYNEQFF. As DNA, the CDR3 is TGTGCCAGCAGCCCCCGGGCTAGCGGGGGGTACAATGAGCAGTTCTTC.

V and J are TRBV2 and TRBJ2-1; the D gene is possibly TRBD2 (5 bases). Per germline, CDR1 SNHLY and CDR2 FYNNEI. CDR3 length equals 12 residues. V lost 6 bases and J lost 13, with 16 bases in between. The CDR3 DNA sequence: TGTGCCAGCAGCGAGGACTGGATAAGTCAGTTCTTC. Translated: CASSEDWISQFF.

A word on this clone: One end of the junction does not line up with germline, which may come from a read error. The chain couples TRBV7-9 to TRBJ1-1; D perhaps matches TRBD1 (6 bases). Germline V gene lookup returns CDR1 SEHNR and CDR2 FQNEAQ (reference sequence). The CDR3 has 14 amino acids. The CDR3 loop reads CSSSLTGGNTEAFF. The CDR3 nucleotides read TGTTCCAGCAGCTTGACAGGAGGGAACACTGAAGCTTTCTTT.

This clone has only a few counts. J is TRBJ2-5 and V is TRBV14, with D possibly TRBD1 on 6 matching bases. V was pared by 3 bases and J by 7 bases, with 24 bases between. Germline lookup yields CDR1 SGHDN and CDR2 FVKESK. This CDR3 comprises 17 residues. The DNA for the CDR3 is TGTGCCAGCAGCCAGGCCCCCAGCGACACCCCCAGGGGGACCCAGTACTTC. Amino acid sequence: CASSQAPSDTPRGTQYF.

The chain links TRBV6-5 to TRBJ2-2, with 8 bases that match TRBD2. The V gene's germline CDR1 is MNHEY and CDR2 SVGAGI. The CDR3 runs 15 residues. The V gene end was trimmed by 0 bases and the J gene end by 6 bases; junction bases not matched to a gene: 3. The CDR3 coding sequence is TGTGCCAGCAGTTACTCCCCGGGGGGGGCCGGGGAGCTGTTTTTT. Translation: CASSYSPGGAGELFF.

The rearrangement uses TRBV10-3 and TRBJ1-3; 10 bases are shared with TRBD1. V lost 6 bases to trimming and J lost 8 bases; unmatched junction nucleotides: 7. Germline V CDR1 and CDR2: ENHRY, SYGVKD. CDR3 length: 14 amino acids. The CDR3 loop reads CAISDRGQIDTIYF. Here the CDR3 DNA reads TGTGCCATCAGCGACAGGGGGCAGATAGACACCATATATTTT.

This sequence joins TRBV5-4 and TRBJ2-4, with D perhaps matching TRBD1 (5 bases). V was cut by 4 bases and J by 8 bases, with 10 bases left in between. The V gene's germline CDR1 is SGHNT and CDR2 YYREEE (reference sequence). This CDR3 has 12 amino acids. CDR3 region: CASSIDSYIQYF. CDR3 in DNA: TGTGCCAGCAGCATCGACAGCTACATTCAGTACTTC.

On this clone itself: The same CDR3 can be traced to other DNA sequences in this sample. The chain employs TRBV7-3 and TRBJ1-1; tentative D call: TRBD1 (6 bases). Trimming removed 0 bases from V and 1 base from J, with 6 bases in between. The CDR3 is 14 residues long. The germline CDR1 and CDR2 sequences are SGHTA and FQGTGA. CDR3 nucleotide sequence: TGTGCCAGCAGCTTAACAGGGGGGAACACTGAAGCTTTCTTT. The encoded protein is CASSLTGGNTEAFF.

The rearrangement uses TRBV4-2 and TRBJ2-5; 7 bases map to TRBD1. Germline V gene lookup returns CDR1 LGHNA and CDR2 YNFKEQ. The CDR3 length is 18 residues. V dropped 1 base and J dropped 4; count of bases not matched to a gene: 15. The CDR3 sequence: CASSQGMKGAQGRETQYF. CDR3 coding DNA: TGTGCCAGCAGCCAAGGAATGAAGGGGGCGCAGGGTCGAGAGACCCAGTACTTC.

The CDR3 region has the DNA TGTGCCAGCAGCACCCAGGGACTAGCGGGAAACAATGAGCAGTTCTTC. It yields the protein CASSTQGLAGNNEQFF. The chain has TRBV11-2 and TRBJ2-1; TRBD2 aligns across 13 bases. J lost 5 bases, V lost 5 bases, and 6 bases had no gene match. The CDR3 covers 16 residues. From germline, CDR1 is SGHAT and CDR2 FQNNGV.

V is TRBV5-1 and J is TRBJ2-5; 8 nucleotides agree with TRBD1. The CDR3 is 15 amino acids. The trim removed 4 bases at V and 4 bases at J, leaving 9 bases unmatched. The germline CDR1 and CDR2 sequences are SGHRS and YFSETQ. CDR3 region: CASSVVTGAGETQYF. The CDR3 nucleotides are TGCGCCAGCAGCGTGGTGACAGGGGCCGGAGAGACCCAGTACTTC.

The chain is built from TRBV27 and TRBJ1-1, with unresolved D. Trimming took 6 bases from V and 0 from J, leaving 14 bases between them. The CDR3 consists of 15 residues. Germline CDR1 MNHEY, CDR2 SMNVEV (reference sequence). Here the CDR3 reads CASRPRISLNTEAFF. In nucleotides, the CDR3 is TGTGCCAGCAGACCCCGTATTAGTTTGAACACTGAAGCTTTCTTT.

This sequence joins TRBV18 and TRBJ1-5; D is perhaps TRBD1 (5 bases). The V end was cut by 2 bases, the J end by 2 bases, with 10 bases between. The CDR3 totals 15 residues. The germline gives CDR1 KGHSH, CDR2 LQKENI. The CDR3 DNA is TGTGCCAGCTCACCAGACAGATGGGGCAATCAGCCCCAGCATTTT. This translates into CASSPDRWGNQPQHF.

The chain combines TRBV4-1 with TRBJ1-4; 10 bases fit TRBD1. CDR1 is MGHRA, CDR2 YSYEKL, per germline. V was clipped by 3 bases and J by 0 bases; unmatched bases: 7. There are 18 residues in the CDR3. CDR3 nucleotides: TGCGCCAGCAGCCAGCAAGACAGGGGGCGCACAACTAATGAAAAACTGTTTTTT. Its protein is CASSQQDRGRTTNEKLFF.

This rearrangement joins TRBV19 to TRBJ2-7, with 9 positions matching TRBD2. Germline V lookup: CDR1 LNHDA, CDR2 SQIVND (reference sequence). The CDR3 has 17 amino acids. V lost 1 base to trimming and J lost 2 bases; unmatched junction nucleotides: 9. The CDR3 sequence: CASSIVAGGPSAYEQYF. The CDR3 DNA is TGTGCCAGTAGTATAGTTGCGGGAGGGCCCTCCGCCTACGAGCAGTACTTC.